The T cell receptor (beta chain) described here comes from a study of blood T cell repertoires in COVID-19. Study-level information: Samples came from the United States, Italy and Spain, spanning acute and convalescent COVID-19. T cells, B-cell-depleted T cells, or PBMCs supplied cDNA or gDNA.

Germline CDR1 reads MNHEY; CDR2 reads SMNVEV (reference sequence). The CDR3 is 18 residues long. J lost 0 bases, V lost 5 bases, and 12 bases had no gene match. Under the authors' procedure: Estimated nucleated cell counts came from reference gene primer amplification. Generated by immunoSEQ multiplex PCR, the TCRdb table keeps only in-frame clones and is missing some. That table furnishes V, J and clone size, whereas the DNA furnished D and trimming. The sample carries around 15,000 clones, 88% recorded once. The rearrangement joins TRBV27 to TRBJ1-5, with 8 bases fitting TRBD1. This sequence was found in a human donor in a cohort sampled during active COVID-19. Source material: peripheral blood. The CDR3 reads CASSPRQGPTDSNQPQHF. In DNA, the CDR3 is TGTGCCAGCAGTCCCCGACAGGGGCCGACGGATAGCAATCAGCCCCAGCATTTT.